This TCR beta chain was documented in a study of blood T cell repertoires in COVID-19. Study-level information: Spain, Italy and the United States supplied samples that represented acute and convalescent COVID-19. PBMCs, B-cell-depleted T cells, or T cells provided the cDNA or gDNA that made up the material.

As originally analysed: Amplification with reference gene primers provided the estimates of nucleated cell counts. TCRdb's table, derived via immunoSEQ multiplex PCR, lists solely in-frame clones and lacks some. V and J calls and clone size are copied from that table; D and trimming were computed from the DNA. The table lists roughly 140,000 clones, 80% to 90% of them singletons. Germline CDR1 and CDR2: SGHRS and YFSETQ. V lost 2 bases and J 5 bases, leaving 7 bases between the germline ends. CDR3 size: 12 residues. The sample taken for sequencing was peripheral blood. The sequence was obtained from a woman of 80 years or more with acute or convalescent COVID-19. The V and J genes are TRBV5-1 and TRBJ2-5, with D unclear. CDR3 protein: CASSFSRETQYF. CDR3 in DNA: TGCGCCAGCAGCTTTAGCCGGGAGACCCAGTACTTC.